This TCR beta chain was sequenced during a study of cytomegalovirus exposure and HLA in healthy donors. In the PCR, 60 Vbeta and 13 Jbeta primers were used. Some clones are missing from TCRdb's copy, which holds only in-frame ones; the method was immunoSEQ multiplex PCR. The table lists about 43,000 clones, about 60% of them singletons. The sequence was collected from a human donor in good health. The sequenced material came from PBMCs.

CDR3 residues: CSLIVGLYGYTF. The CDR3 coding sequence is TGCAGTCTTATTGTAGGACTTTATGGCTACACCTTC. The chain uses TRBV29-1 and TRBJ1-2; unclear D gene. The CDR3 has 12 amino acids. Per germline, CDR1 SQVTM and CDR2 ANQGSEA.